These 23 T cell receptor delta chains share one sample of origin, sequenced in a study of γδ T cells in repeated Plasmodium falciparum infection. Vgamma9/Vdelta2+ and Vdelta2-negative gammadelta T cells were flow-sorted from PBMC for bulk sequencing. TCRdb used CATT to re-call clones from the multiplex PCR reads. Counted here are approximately 90,000 delta-chain clones, 0.8% to 1% occurring once; the ten biggest clones make up just under 10%. The material sequenced was gamma-delta T cells from blood. These receptors originate from a pool of human donors (malaria-infected and uninfected, not separated).

This clone was seen repeatedly, ten times or more. TCRdb assigns this DNA the protein of a much larger clone, which departs from its translation at residue 13; this likely reflects a read error, and the protein shown comes from translating the DNA. The gene calls are TRDV2 and TRDJ1; TRDD2 might be the D (5 bases). The length of the CDR3 is 18 residues. CDR1 and CDR2 (germline): GEAIGNYY, EKD. Trimming removed 0 bases at V and 3 bases at J, with 22 bases between. The CDR3: CACDTVLRGAAYADKLIF. The CDR3 DNA reads as TGTGCCTGTGACACCGTCCTAAGAGGGGCCGCGTACGCCGATAAACTCATCTTT.

There are a few counts of this clone. TCRdb pairs this DNA with a much larger clone's protein that differs at residue 15, likely a read error; the protein shown was translated from the DNA. The rearrangement joins TRDV2 to TRDJ1; TRDD3 agrees at 7 bases. The J gene is absent in TCRdb and was assigned here via DNA matching to germline. This CDR3 has 18 amino acids. From germline, CDR1 is GEAIGNYY and CDR2 EKD. The CDR3, as DNA: TGTGCCTGTGACACCGTGGGTACCTGGGGGGACGGGGCCGATGAACTCATCTTT. Translation gives CACDTVGTWGDGADELIF.

This clone came up a few times. A far larger clone is one nucleotide away, so this likely arose from a read error. This same CDR3 is encoded by further DNA sequences in the sample. The V call is TRDV1, the J call TRDJ1, with D possibly matching TRDD3 (8 bases). Per germline, CDR1 TSWWSYY and CDR2 QGS. The CDR3 sequence is 22 residues long. Here the CDR3 DNA reads TGTGCTCTTGGGGAATTATTGGTCCTTCCTGTGGGATACGCGCCATACACCGATAAGCTCATCTTT. This gives the protein CALGELLVLPVGYAPYTDKLIF.

As regards this clone: A read error likely explains this, since a far larger clone differs by one base. Different DNA sequences within this sample yield the same CDR3. V and J are TRDV1 and TRDJ1; TRDD3 matches 10 bases. Since TCRdb gives no J gene, matching the DNA to germline was used here to assign it. The junction had 15 bases not matched to a gene; V was cut back by 5 bases and J by 0 bases. CDR1 and CDR2 from the germline V gene are TSWWSYY and QGS. The CDR3 has 19 amino acids. CDR3 protein: CALGSPGGYGPPYTDKLIF. The CDR3, as DNA: TGTGCTCTTGGGTCCCCAGGGGGATACGGCCCTCCGTACACCGATAAACTCATCTTT.

Of note for this clone: A read error likely explains why the TCRdb protein, taken from a much larger clone, differs from this DNA's translation at residue 23; the protein shown is translated from the DNA. The J gene is TRDJ1, the V gene TRDV1; D is possibly TRDD1 or TRDD2 (5 bases each). No J gene was available from TCRdb, and it was assigned here by a germline match of the DNA. This CDR3 spans 27 amino acids. CDR1 and CDR2 from the germline V gene are TSWWSYY and QGS. In nucleotides, the CDR3 is TGTGCTCTTGGGGAACTTGGTGGCCCTACATCTATACTCGGTTCCTTTCTAGAAAATACTTACACCGGTAAACTCATCTTT. It codes for CALGELGGPTSILGSFLENTYTGKLIF.

This clone has at least ten counts. A far larger clone is off by one base, so a read error is likely. The same CDR3 is also encoded by other DNA sequences in this sample. V and J are TRDV1 and TRDJ1; the D gene is possibly TRDD2 (6 bases). Germline V gives CDR1 TSWWSYY, CDR2 QGS. The CDR3 has 12 amino acids. The germline V and J ends were trimmed by 5 bases and 7 bases, with 11 bases remaining between them. The CDR3 here is CALGMLPFKLIF. The CDR3 region has the DNA TGTGCTCTTGGGATGCTTCCTTTTAAACTCATCTTT.

A remark on this clone: The protein TCRdb gives is from a much larger clone and does not agree with this DNA's translation at residue 3, likely a read error; the protein shown here comes from the DNA. The V gene is TRDV2, the J gene TRDJ1; TRDD3 aligns across 10 bases. TCRdb does not report a J gene; here it was assigned by matching the DNA to germline references. Germline V gives CDR1 GEAIGNYY, CDR2 EKD. CDR3 length: 16 residues. The CDR3 sequence is CARDRTGGFFTDKLIF. CDR3 DNA sequence: TGTGCCCGTGACCGTACTGGGGGATTTTTCACCGATAAACTCATCTTT.

Regarding this clone: A far larger clone is one nucleotide away, so this likely arose from a read error. Other nucleotide sequences in the sample specify the same CDR3. V gene TRDV1 combines with J gene TRDJ2, with 9 bases lining up with TRDD3. TCRdb records no J gene; here it was assigned by comparing the DNA to germline. This CDR3 region has 26 residues. Germline CDR1 TSWWSYY, CDR2 QGS. V trimming: 0 bases; J trimming: 0 bases; junction bases outside the gene matches: 29. The chain's CDR3 is CALGELALPMKLGDSPSLALTAQLFF. The DNA for the CDR3 is TGTGCTCTTGGGGAACTAGCGCTTCCTATGAAGCTGGGGGATTCTCCCTCCTTAGCTTTGACAGCACAACTCTTCTTT.

Of note for this clone: TCRdb lists the protein of a much larger clone for this DNA, which differs at residues 6 and 18, so this is likely a read error; the protein given here is translated from the DNA itself. The rearrangement links TRDV1 to TRDJ1, with 8 bases identical to TRDD3. Germline V gene data show CDR1 as TSWWSYY and CDR2 as QGS. This CDR3 region has 19 residues. CDR3 loop: CALGDRLVSRGITKDKLTF. The CDR3 DNA reads TGTGCTCTTGGGGATCGCTTAGTTAGCCGGGGGATAACCAAGGATAAACTCACCTTT.

This clone was counted ten times or more. TCRdb has a much larger clone's protein, which differs at residue 4 from the translation of this DNA, likely because of a read error; what is shown is the protein translated from the DNA. This sequence joins TRDV2 and TRDJ1; 13 bases match TRDD3. The V gene's germline CDR1 is GEAIGNYY and CDR2 EKD. V lost 5 bases and J lost 1; bases outside the gene matches: 6. This CDR3 contains 16 residues. The CDR3 sequence: CACGILGDTLTDKLIF. The CDR3 DNA reads TGTGCCTGTGGCATACTGGGGGATACGCTCACCGATAAACTCATCTTT.

This clone was detected only a few times. A far larger clone is just one base off, so this is likely a read error. The sample carries other DNA sequences with the same CDR3. V gene TRDV1 combines with J gene TRDJ1; D is possibly TRDD2 or TRDD3 (5 bases each). The CDR3 runs 14 residues. The germline CDR1 and CDR2 sequences are TSWWSYY and QGS. V lost 9 bases and J 11 bases, leaving 25 bases between the germline ends. The CDR3 region is CALIPPPDTGKLIF. Written as DNA, the CDR3 is TGTGCTCTGATTCCTCCCCCCGATACCGGTAAGCTCATCTTT.

A remark on this clone: This DNA translates differently at residue 9 from the TCRdb protein, which is that of a much larger clone; a read error is likely, and the protein shown is the DNA's own translation. This CDR3 is also generated by other DNA sequences in the sample. This sequence joins TRDV2 and TRDJ3; 7 bases are a match to TRDD3. In the absence of a J gene in TCRdb, the DNA was matched to germline to assign it here. V dropped 0 bases and J dropped 0; count of bases not matched to a gene: 7. This CDR3 contains 19 residues. Germline CDR1 and CDR2: GEAIGNYY and EKD. CDR3 nucleotides: TGTGCCTGTGACACCGTACTGGGGAATAGCTCCTGGGACACCCGACAGATGTTTTTC. Encoded protein: CACDTVLGNSSWDTRQMFF.

Notes on this clone: The TCRdb record carries a much larger clone's protein, which differs from this DNA's translation at residue 7; a read error is the likely cause, and the protein listed here is the DNA translation. The CDR3 DNA reads as TGTGCTCTTGGGGAACGGGAAAATCTACGCTTTTCTTCCGGGGGGATCCACTACACCGATAAACTCATCTTT. Its protein is CALGERENLRFSSGGIHYTDKLIF. The chain combines TRDV1 with TRDJ1, with 7 bases identical to TRDD3. No J gene is reported in TCRdb; it was inferred here by comparing the DNA with germline. V shed 1 base, J shed 0 bases, and the junction held 29 bases outside the gene matches. Germline lookup yields CDR1 TSWWSYY and CDR2 QGS. The CDR3 has 24 amino acids.

On this clone: A far larger clone is a single base away, which makes a read error likely. This sample includes further DNA sequences coding for the same CDR3. V usage is TRDV2 and J usage is TRDJ1; 9 bases map to TRDD3. TCRdb records no J gene; here it was assigned by comparing the DNA to germline. Germline V gives CDR1 GEAIGNYY, CDR2 EKD. The CDR3 totals 18 residues. The CDR3 DNA reads TGTGCCTGCGACACCCTTGTTACTGGGGGACCTTACACCGATAAACTCATCTTT. Its translation: CACDTLVTGGPYTDKLIF.

On this clone itself: One base separates it from a far larger clone, so it is likely a read error. This CDR3 is also generated by other DNA sequences in the sample. The genes are TRDV2 and TRDJ1; 12 nucleotides line up with TRDD3. TCRdb lists no J gene, so it was determined here by aligning the DNA to germline. The CDR3 length is 18 residues. In germline, CDR1 is GEAIGNYY, CDR2 EKD. The CDR3 DNA follows: TGTGCCTGTTATACCGTACTGGGGGATACTCAGTACACTGATAAACTCATCTTT. Protein: CACYTVLGDTQYTDKLIF.

Concerning this clone itself: TCRdb assigns this DNA the protein of a much larger clone, which departs from its translation at residue 4; this likely reflects a read error, and the protein shown comes from translating the DNA. The chain combines TRDV1 with TRDJ1; 13 nucleotides agree with TRDD3. This CDR3 region has 19 residues. From germline, CDR1 is TSWWSYY and CDR2 QGS. The CDR3 is CALREIRYWGIRPTDKLIF. The CDR3 DNA sequence: TGTGCTCTTAGGGAAATCCGGTACTGGGGGATACGGCCTACCGATAAACTCATCTTT.

About this clone: The protein TCRdb lists belongs to a much larger clone and differs from this DNA's translation at residue 18, which points to a read error; the protein shown is made from the DNA. The rearrangement links TRDV2 to TRDJ1; a weak D match, TRDD2 (6 bases). The CDR3 consists of 19 residues. Germline V lookup: CDR1 GEAIGNYY, CDR2 EKD. The CDR3 DNA is TGTGCCTGTGACAACTCCTACGCGGCTGCCCATAAAGACACCGATAAACTCACCTTT. Translating it yields CACDNSYAAAHKDTDKLTF.

Worth noting for this clone: The TCRdb protein comes from a much larger clone and disagrees with this DNA's translation at residue 6, likely due to a read error; the protein given here is derived from the DNA. The chain links TRDV1 to TRDJ1, with D tentatively TRDD2 (6 bases). TCRdb records no J gene; here it was assigned by comparing the DNA to germline. There are 19 residues in the CDR3. Trimming removed 6 bases from V and 0 bases from J, with 26 bases in between. Germline values: CDR1 TSWWSYY, CDR2 QGS. The CDR3 sequence: CALGSTFPGHPAHTDKLIF. The CDR3 DNA reads TGTGCTCTTGGATCTACCTTCCCCGGTCATCCCGCCCACACCGATAAACTCATCTTT.

Only a few counts were recorded for this clone. For this DNA, TCRdb reports the protein of a much larger clone, which diverges at residue 24, most likely from a read error; the protein presented here is translated directly from the DNA. The CDR3 coding sequence is TGTGCTCTTGGGAGCCTTCCGCGAGGCCTTACTGGGGGATACGCGTTTCCCCCGTACACCGATAAACTCACCTTT. Translated: CALGSLPRGLTGGYAFPPYTDKLTF. The V gene reported is TRDV1; the J gene is uncalled; the tabulated D call, TRDD3, remains unverified against the DNA. The CDR3 is 25 residues long. Germline V CDR1 and CDR2: TSWWSYY, QGS.

In this sample, this clone turned up a few times. Since a far larger clone is one base different, this is likely a read error. Within the sample, other DNA sequences also encode this same CDR3. The V gene is listed as TRDV2; no J gene was called; the table assigns TRDD3, which was not confirmed against the DNA. The CDR3 runs 19 residues. The germline V gene encodes CDR1 GEAIGNYY and CDR2 EKD. The CDR3 loop is CACDTVGMRGVDYTDKLIF. The CDR3 nucleotides are TGTGCCTGTGACACCGTGGGGATGAGGGGAGTGGACTACACCGATAAGCTCATCTTT.

This clone was found a few times. A far larger clone differs by one base, so this is likely a read error. The sample carries other DNA sequences with the same CDR3. The V call is TRDV2, the J call TRDJ1; no definite D call. The J gene, not given by TCRdb, was assigned here from a germline match of the nucleotide sequence. The length of the CDR3 is 14 residues. From germline, CDR1 is GEAIGNYY and CDR2 EKD. With 0 bases removed from V and 4 bases from J, the gap between germline ends came to 11 bases. CDR3 DNA: TGTGCCTGTGACACCGTCGGCTCTAACGATAAACTCATCTTT. Its translation: CACDTVGSNDKLIF.

This clone came up many times. The chain links TRDV2 to TRDJ1, with 7 bases matching TRDD3. V trimming: 2 bases; J trimming: 4 bases; junction bases outside the gene matches: 24. The CDR3 is 20 amino acids. Germline V gene lookup returns CDR1 GEAIGNYY and CDR2 EKD. CDR3 region: CACDNISHPGGGFGRDKLIF. Written as DNA, the CDR3 is TGTGCCTGTGACAATATCTCTCACCCCGGAGGGGGATTCGGTCGCGATAAACTCATCTTT.

This clone turned up a few times. A far larger clone is one base from this, pointing to a likely read error. Other DNA sequences in the same sample also yield this CDR3. The chain employs TRDV1 and TRDJ1; TRDD3 might be the D (6 bases). Since TCRdb gives no J gene, matching the DNA to germline was used here to assign it. Per the germline V gene, CDR1 is TSWWSYY and CDR2 is QGS. The length of the CDR3 is 20 residues. V shed 5 bases and J shed 0 bases, with 28 bases lying between them. CDR3 residues: CALGTIFAGGGYWYTDKLIF. The DNA of the CDR3 is TGTGCTCTTGGGACCATCTTTGCCGGGGGAGGCTACTGGTACACCGATAAACTCATCTTT.